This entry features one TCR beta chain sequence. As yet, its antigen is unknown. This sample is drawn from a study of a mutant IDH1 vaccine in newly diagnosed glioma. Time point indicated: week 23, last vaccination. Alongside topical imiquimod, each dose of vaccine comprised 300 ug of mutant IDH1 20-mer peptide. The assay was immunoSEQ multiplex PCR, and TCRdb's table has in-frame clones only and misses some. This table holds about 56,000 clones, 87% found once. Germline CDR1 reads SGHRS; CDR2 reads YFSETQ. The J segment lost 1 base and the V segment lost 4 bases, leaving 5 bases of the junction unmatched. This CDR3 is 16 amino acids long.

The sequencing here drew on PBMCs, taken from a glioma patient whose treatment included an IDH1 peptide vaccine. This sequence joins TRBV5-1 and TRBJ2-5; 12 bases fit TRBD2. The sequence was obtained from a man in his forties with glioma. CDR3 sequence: CASSPRLAGVQETQYF. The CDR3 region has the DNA TGCGCCAGCAGCCCTCGACTAGCGGGAGTCCAAGAGACCCAGTACTTC.